The T cell receptor beta chain under discussion was sequenced for a study of blood T cells in healthy people across ages. Concerning this clonotype: The antigen is not known.

General study findings and limits: Unsorted PBMCs ruled out conclusive naive versus antigen-experienced comparison. Estimated diversity across one million T cells was deemed an underestimate.

PCR was performed a second time for 7 to 11 cycles using a sample-barcoded 5' primer and a J-beta primer mix. TCRdb ran MiXCR on the 5' RACE reads and lists one entry per CDR3 protein. This table holds under 950,000 distinct CDR3 sequences, approximately 21% found once. The CDR3 runs to 14 residues. Deletions cut 6 bases from V and 5 bases from J, with 14 bases between. This TCR was recovered from a man between 65 and 85 years old in good health. The V call is TRBV12-3 or TRBV12-4, the J call TRBJ2-1, with D maybe TRBD1 (6 bases). The sequenced sample was blood. As DNA, the CDR3 is TGTGCCAGCAGAGCCGGGACATCCCACAATGAGCAGTTCTTC. This sequence encodes CASRAGTSHNEQFF.